The 21 T cell receptor beta chains presented below share a single source sample, sequenced in a study of Graves' ophthalmopathy and Graves' hyperthyroidism. RNA transcripts yielded amplified TCR beta CDR3 regions. An initial RT-PCR round employing HTBI primers preceded a second-round multiplex PCR. TCRdb reprocessed the multiplex PCR reads with MiXCR, giving one entry per CDR3 protein. The profile shows about 1.2 million distinct CDR3 sequences, less than 45% of them singletons. The sample consisted of peripheral blood or thyroid tissue (not recorded which). These receptor sequences come from an adult man with Graves' hyperthyroidism.

Details on this clonotype: A read error is possible here, since a much larger clone lies one base away. The V and J genes are TRBV4-1 and TRBJ1-1; D gene ambiguous. CDR1 and CDR2 from the germline V gene are MGHRA and YSYEKL. This CDR3 is built from 13 residues. The CDR3, as DNA: TGTGTCAGCAGCCAAGACCTCGGGCTTGAAGCTTTCTTT. This encodes CVSSQDLGLEAFF.

This clonotype appeared many times. The chain has TRBV7-6 and TRBJ1-4, with D perhaps matching TRBD1 (6 bases). CDR3 size: 14 residues. In germline, CDR1 is SGHVS, CDR2 FNYEAQ. Between the trimmed V and J ends, which lost 9 bases and 6 bases, there was a span of 17 bases. CDR3 loop: CASGKVAGDEKLFF. CDR3 sequence (DNA): TGTGCCAGTGGAAAAGTAGCAGGGGATGAAAAACTGTTTTTT.

A note on this clonotype: Its ends do not fully match the called genes, so a read error is possible. The gene calls are TRBV7-9 and TRBJ2-1; possible D gene TRBD2, 6 bases. The germline CDR1 and CDR2 sequences are SEHNR and FQNEAQ (reference sequence). The CDR3 runs to 14 residues. CDR3 DNA sequence: TGTGCCAGCAGTTTAGCGGACTCCTACAATGAGCAGTTCTTC. Translation gives CASSLADSYNEQFF.

This clonotype was detected ten times or more. The junction and the germline gene differ at one end; a read error may be behind it. V gene TRBV7-2 combines with J gene TRBJ2-7; D remains unclear. Germline CDR1 is SGHTA and CDR2 is FQGNSA. The CDR3 contains 15 residues. CDR3 sequence reads: CASSLAHLGSHEQYF. As DNA, the CDR3 is TGTGCCAGCAGCTTAGCCCATCTAGGCTCCCACGAGCAGTACTTC.

The J gene is TRBJ2-7, the V gene TRBV25-1; D gene uncertain. The CDR3 has 17 amino acids. V shed 1 base and J shed 0 bases, with 16 bases lying between them. Germline V lookup: CDR1 MGHDK, CDR2 SYGVNS. The CDR3 sequence is CASSEFPGQDSSYEQYF. CDR3 DNA sequence: TGTGCCAGCAGTGAATTCCCGGGCCAGGATAGCTCCTACGAGCAGTACTTC.

V and J are TRBV7-2 and TRBJ2-7, with 9 bases lining up with TRBD2. This CDR3 comprises 16 residues. V was pared by 6 bases and J by 0 bases, with 9 bases of the junction left unmatched. The V gene's germline CDR1 is SGHTA and CDR2 FQGNSA. CDR3 bases: TGTGCCAGCAGTGGCGAGACTAGCGGAGTCTCCTACGAGCAGTACTTC. Its translation: CASSGETSGVSYEQYF.

This clonotype was picked up many times. CDR3 bases: TGTGCCAGCAGCCCATCCCGAGGACAGGGGCTTTCACCCCTCCACTTT. Amino acids: CASSPSRGQGLSPLHF. The rearrangement joins TRBV7-9 to TRBJ1-6, with TRBD1 matching over 9 bases. The CDR3 sequence is 16 residues long. Germline V gene data show CDR1 as SEHNR and CDR2 as FQNEAQ (reference sequence). Trimming cost V 5 bases and J 9 bases; bases outside gene matches: 11.

Comments on this clonotype: Possible read error: a much larger clone is one base away. V gene TRBV9 combines with J gene TRBJ2-2; D is unclear. V lost 4 bases and J lost 9, with 7 bases in between. The CDR3 is 11 amino acids. CDR1 and CDR2 (germline): SGDLS, YYNGEE. The CDR3 sequence: CASSTARELFF. The CDR3 DNA reads TGTGCCAGCAGCACAGCCAGGGAGCTGTTTTTT.

This clonotype was seen repeatedly, ten times or more. The J gene is TRBJ1-6, the V gene TRBV20-1, with TRBD1 matching 8 bases. The V gene end was trimmed by 6 bases and the J gene end by 7 bases; junction bases not matched to a gene: 8. In germline, CDR1 is DFQATT, CDR2 SNEGSKA (reference sequence). The CDR3 extends over 14 amino acids. CDR3 sequence: CSAPTGDSNSPLHF. CDR3 DNA: TGCAGTGCGCCGACAGGGGACTCGAATTCACCCCTCCACTTT.

The sample holds a few counts of this clonotype. The chain employs TRBV6-6 and TRBJ1-5; possible D gene TRBD1, 6 bases. Trimming left V 8 bases short and J 5 bases short, with 13 bases between. Germline assignment: CDR1 MNHNY and CDR2 SVGAGI (reference sequence). This CDR3 comprises 13 residues. DNA of the CDR3: TGTGCCAGCGTCTCCGGGGGCCATCAGCCCCAGCATTTT. Its protein is CASVSGGHQPQHF.

A remark on this clonotype: A much larger clone differs by one base, so this may be a read error. V usage is TRBV7-8 and J usage is TRBJ1-4; 7 bases fit TRBD1. CDR1 SGHVS and CDR2 FQNEAQ come from the germline V gene. The junction had 6 bases not matched to a gene; V was cut back by 6 bases and J by 11 bases. This CDR3 is built from 12 residues. This CDR3 is CASRSTGDKLFF. CDR3 DNA: TGTGCCAGCAGGTCAACAGGGGACAAACTGTTTTTT. Filled out from reference TRBV7-8 and TRBJ1-4, the complete variable domain reads GAGVSQSPRYKVAKRGQDVALRCDPISGHVSLFWYQQALGQGPEFLTYFQNEAQLDKSGLPSDRFFAERPEGSVSTLKIQRTQQEDSAVYLCASRSTGDKLFFGSGTQLSVL.

This clonotype was found once. Germline and junction disagree at one end, which may indicate a read error. V usage is TRBV25-1 and J usage is TRBJ2-7; D is unclear. The CDR3 extends over 12 amino acids. Per the germline V gene, CDR1 is MGHDK and CDR2 is SYGVNS. The CDR3, as DNA: TGTGCCAGCAGTTTACTCGGCTACGAGCAGCACTTC. Residues: CASSLLGYEQHF.

This clonotype was seen repeatedly, ten times or more. The CDR3 nucleotides are TGCAGTGCTACCATCCGGGAGACCCAGTACTTC. It codes for CSATIRETQYF. This chain connects TRBV20-1 to TRBJ2-5; unclear D gene. Germline lookup yields CDR1 DFQATT and CDR2 SNEGSKA (reference sequence). Deletions cut 4 bases from V and 5 bases from J, with 8 bases between. This CDR3 spans 11 amino acids.

This clonotype has ten or more counts. The genes are TRBV29-1 and TRBJ2-7, with D possibly called TRBD1 or TRBD2 (6 bases each). From germline, CDR1 is SQVTM and CDR2 ANQGSEA. Trimming shortened V by 7 bases and J by 6 bases, and 16 bases separated the two germline ends. The CDR3 contains 12 residues. This CDR3 is CSAEGGGLEQYF. The CDR3 coding sequence is TGCAGCGCCGAGGGGGGCGGACTCGAGCAGTACTTC.

The chain recombines TRBV10-3 with TRBJ1-6; D is unclear. The CDR3 runs to 11 residues. Trimming stripped 2 bases from V and 13 bases from J, with 6 bases between. CDR1 and CDR2 (germline): ENHRY, SYGVKD. DNA for the CDR3: TGTGCCATCAGTGAGGTGGGCCCCCTCCACTTT. Protein sequence: CAISEVGPLHF.

CDR3 sequence: CATSREDRGFLNEQFF. The CDR3 coding sequence is TGTGCCACCAGCAGAGAGGACAGGGGGTTCCTCAATGAGCAGTTCTTC. V is TRBV15 and J is TRBJ2-7; 10 positions agree with TRBD1. The DNA end favors TRBJ2-1, so the J call may be wrong. This CDR3 has 16 residues. Per germline, CDR1 LNHNV and CDR2 YYDKDF (reference sequence).

This clonotype was recorded once. This CDR3 is CASRQKMNTEAFF. The CDR3, as DNA: TGTGCCAGCCGCCAGAAGATGAACACTGAAGCTTTCTTT. The chain is built from TRBV7-9 and TRBJ1-1; D is unclear. The CDR3 runs 13 residues. CDR1 and CDR2 (germline): SEHNR, FQNEAQ (reference sequence). The V end was cut by 8 bases, the J end by 0 bases, with 10 bases between.

The V gene is TRBV29-1, the J gene TRBJ2-7, with 9 bases fitting TRBD1. CDR1 and CDR2 (germline): SQVTM, ANQGSEA. Trimming at V came to 6 bases and at J to 2 bases, leaving 8 bases not matched to a gene. The CDR3 contains 14 residues. The chain's CDR3 is CSVASGQGAYEQYF. The CDR3, as DNA: TGCAGCGTCGCATCGGGACAGGGAGCCTACGAGCAGTACTTC.

This clonotype was counted a few times. V is TRBV5-6 and J is TRBJ2-5; tentatively, D is TRBD2 (5 bases). With 10 bases removed from V and 5 bases from J, the gap between germline ends came to 24 bases. Germline V gene lookup returns CDR1 SGHDT and CDR2 YYEEEE. The CDR3 covers 15 residues. The CDR3 sequence is CAWKGVGRLQETQYF. The CDR3 DNA follows: TGTGCCTGGAAGGGAGTCGGACGCCTCCAGGAGACCCAGTACTTC.

The chain links TRBV20-1 to TRBJ2-7, with 7 bases fitting TRBD1. Per germline, CDR1 DFQATT and CDR2 SNEGSKA (reference sequence). This CDR3 has 14 amino acids. V shed 4 bases and J 2 bases; nucleotides not matched to a gene: 8. The CDR3 DNA sequence: TGCAGTGCTATCGCCTACAGGGGTACCTACGAGCAGTACTTC. Translating it yields CSAIAYRGTYEQYF.

This clonotype was observed at least ten times. The rearrangement uses TRBV12-3 or TRBV12-4 and TRBJ2-5; 8 positions match TRBD1. V lost 6 bases and J lost 5; bases outside the gene matches: 8. CDR3 length: 14 amino acids. The CDR3 DNA is TGTGCCAGCAGGGGGGACAGGCCCACGGAGACCCAGTACTTC. Translated: CASRGDRPTETQYF.